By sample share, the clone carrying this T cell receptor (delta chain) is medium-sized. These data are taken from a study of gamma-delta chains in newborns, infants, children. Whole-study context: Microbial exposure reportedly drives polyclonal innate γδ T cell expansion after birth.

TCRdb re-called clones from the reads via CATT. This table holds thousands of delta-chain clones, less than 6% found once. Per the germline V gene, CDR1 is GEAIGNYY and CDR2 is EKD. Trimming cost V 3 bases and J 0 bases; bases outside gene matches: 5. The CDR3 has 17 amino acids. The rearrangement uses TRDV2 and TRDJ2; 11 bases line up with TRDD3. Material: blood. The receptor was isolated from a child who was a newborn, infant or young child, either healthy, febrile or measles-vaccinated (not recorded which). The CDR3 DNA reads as TGTGCCTGTGACTCCTTACTGGGGGATACTTTGACAGCACAACTCTTCTTT. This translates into CACDSLLGDTLTAQLFF.